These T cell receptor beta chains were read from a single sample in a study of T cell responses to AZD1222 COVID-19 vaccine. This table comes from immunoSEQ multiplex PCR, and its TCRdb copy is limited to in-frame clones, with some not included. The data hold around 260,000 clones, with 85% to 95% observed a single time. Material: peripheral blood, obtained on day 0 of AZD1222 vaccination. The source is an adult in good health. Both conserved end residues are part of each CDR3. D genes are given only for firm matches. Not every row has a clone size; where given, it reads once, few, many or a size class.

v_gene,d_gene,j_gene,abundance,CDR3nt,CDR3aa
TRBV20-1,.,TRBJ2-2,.,TGCAGTGCTAGTAAACAGGGCAGTGGCACCGGGGAGCTGTTTTTT,CSASKQGSGTGELFF
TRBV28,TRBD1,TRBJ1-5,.,TGTGCCAGCAGCACAGGACAGGGGGGTCAGCCCCAGCATTTT,CASSTGQGGQPQHF
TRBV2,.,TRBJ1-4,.,TGTGCCAGCACCAGACAAGGGTTGAATGAAAAACTGTTTTTT,CASTRQGLNEKLFF
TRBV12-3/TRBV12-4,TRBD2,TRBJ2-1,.,TGTGCCACCAGAGGGACTAGCAATGAGCAGTTCTTC,CATRGTSNEQFF
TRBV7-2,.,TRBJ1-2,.,TGTGCCAGCAGCTCAGTGGGAAGTAACTATGGCTACACCTTC,CASSSVGSNYGYTF
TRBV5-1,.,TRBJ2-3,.,TGCGCCAGCAGCTTGGGTGCCCCCGCCCCAGATACGCAGTATTTT,CASSLGAPAPDTQYF
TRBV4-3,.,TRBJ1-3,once,TGCGCCAGCAGCCAAGATTCGGCAGCCTCTGGAAACACCATATATTTT,CASSQDSAASGNTIYF
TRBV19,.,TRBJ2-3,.,TGTGCCAGTAGGCAGTCTAGCACAGATACGCAGTATTTT,CASRQSSTDTQYF
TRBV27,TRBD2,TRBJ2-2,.,TGTGCCAGCAGCCCAGCGGGGGACCCCACCGGGGAGCTGTTTTTT,CASSPAGDPTGELFF
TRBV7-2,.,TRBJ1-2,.,TGTGCCAGCAGCTTATCTGCCCTGTCCGGGGCATTAGGCTACACCTTC,CASSLSALSGALGYTF
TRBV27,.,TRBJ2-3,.,TGTGCCAGCAGTCTCAAGCCCTCCCCAGATACGCAGTATTTT,CASSLKPSPDTQYF
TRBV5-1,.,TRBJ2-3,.,TGCGCCAGCAGCTTAGAGGGGAAAAGCACAGATACGCAGTATTTT,CASSLEGKSTDTQYF
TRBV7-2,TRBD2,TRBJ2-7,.,TGTGCCAGCAGCTTACGGTTTGGGGGAGGGAACGAGCAGTACTTC,CASSLRFGGGNEQYF
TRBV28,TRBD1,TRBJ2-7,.,TGTGCCAGCAGTGTTCCGGGACAGGGACCCTACGAGCAGTACTTC,CASSVPGQGPYEQYF
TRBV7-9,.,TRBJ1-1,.,TGTGCCAGCAGCTTATTATGGGGACGGGGGAACACTGAAGCTTTCTTT,CASSLLWGRGNTEAFF
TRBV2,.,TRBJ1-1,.,TGTGCCAGCAGTGCCCCGATGAACACTGAAGCTTTCTTT,CASSAPMNTEAFF
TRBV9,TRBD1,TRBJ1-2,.,TGTGCCAGCAGCGCCTTCCCCACAGGGGGCTATGGCTACACCTTC,CASSAFPTGGYGYTF
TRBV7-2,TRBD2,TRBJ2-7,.,TGTGCCAGCAGCTTACGTCCCGGGCTAGCGGGAAACTCCTACGAGCAGTACTTC,CASSLRPGLAGNSYEQYF
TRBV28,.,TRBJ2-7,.,TGTGCCAGTCTCGGAGGGAGTTCCTACGAGCAGTACTTC,CASLGGSSYEQYF
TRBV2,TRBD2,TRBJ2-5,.,TGTGCCAGCGGGGGGACTAGCCGGGAGACCCAGTACTTC,CASGGTSRETQYF
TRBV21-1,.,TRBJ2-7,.,TGTGCCAGCAGAAAACTCCCGGTCGGGGGTTACTTGCACGAGCAGTACTTC,CASRKLPVGGYLHEQYF
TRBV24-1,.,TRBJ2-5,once,TGTGCCACCAGTCGGGGGGCGGGGGCACGGGAGACCCAGTACTTC,CATSRGAGARETQYF
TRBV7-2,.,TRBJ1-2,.,TGTGCCAGCATCAACCCCCCGGACCCCATCCGCCGCTATGGCTACACCTTC,CASINPPDPIRRYGYTF
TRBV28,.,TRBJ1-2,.,TGTGCCGCCAGCGGGTATGGCTACACCTTC,CAASGYGYTF